This T cell receptor beta chain was sequenced in a study of T-cell reconstitution after alpha-beta-depleted transplantation in children. Trimming shortened V by 0 bases and J by 1 base, and 12 bases separated the two germline ends. Germline CDR1 and CDR2: SQVTM and ANQGSEA. The CDR3 runs 15 residues. This sample's TCRbeta library carried unique molecular identifier barcodes. TCRdb fed the PCR reads into MiXCR, producing one record per CDR3 protein. This sample carries about 600,000 distinct CDR3 sequences, about 10% of them seen once, and the ten largest clones take around 4%. The sample consisted of PBMCs from the stem cell graft donor, taken from the stem cell graft. The chain combines TRBV29-1 with TRBJ1-1; TRBD1 might be the D (6 bases). The sequence was obtained from a human donor who donated a stem cell graft to a child with acute myeloid leukemia. The CDR3 region has the DNA TGCAGCGTTGAAGATCGGGGGACAACGAACACTGAAGCTTTCTTT. This sequence encodes CSVEDRGTTNTEAFF.